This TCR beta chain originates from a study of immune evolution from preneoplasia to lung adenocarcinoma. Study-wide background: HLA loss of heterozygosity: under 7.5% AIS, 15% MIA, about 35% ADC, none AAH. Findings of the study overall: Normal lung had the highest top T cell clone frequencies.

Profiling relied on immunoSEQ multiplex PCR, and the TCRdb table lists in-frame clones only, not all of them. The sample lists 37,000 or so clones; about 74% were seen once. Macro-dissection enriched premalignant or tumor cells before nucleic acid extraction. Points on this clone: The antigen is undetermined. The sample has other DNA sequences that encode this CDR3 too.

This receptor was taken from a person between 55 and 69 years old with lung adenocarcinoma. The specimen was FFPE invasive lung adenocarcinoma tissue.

CDR3 loop: CASSYSRDTQYF. The DNA for the CDR3 is TGTGCCAGCAGTTACTCGCGAGATACGCAGTATTTT. The gene calls are TRBV6-6 and TRBJ2-3; D call uncertain. This CDR3 has 12 residues. V was shortened by 0 bases and J by 5 bases, with 3 bases between the two germline ends. CDR1 MNHNY and CDR2 SVGAGI come from the germline V gene (reference sequence).